Listed below are T cell receptor beta chains from one sample, sequenced in a study of blood T cell repertoires in COVID-19. The method was immunoSEQ multiplex PCR; TCRdb's version includes in-frame clones alone and lacks a portion of them. The profile shows more than 150,000 clones, around four fifths of them singletons. The source material was PBMCs or T cells enriched from blood (not recorded which). The receptors were gathered from a woman aged 50 to 60 who had recovered from COVID-19. CDR3s include the opening cysteine and the closing phenylalanine or tryptophan. D genes are given only for firm matches. Clone sizes are given selectively: once, few, many, or a class where the clone is expanded.

TRBJ2-3 - TRBV7-2 - CASSFRGGDTQYF TGTGCCAGCAGCTTCAGGGGTGGAGATACGCAGTATTTT
TRBJ1-5 - TRBV18 few CASSPHPSQPQHF TGTGCCAGCTCACCCCACCCAAGCCAGCCCCAGCATTTT
TRBJ2-1 TRBD2 TRBV7-3 - CASSSGTSATYNEQFF TGTGCCAGCAGCTCCGGGACTAGCGCCACCTACAATGAGCAGTTCTTC
TRBJ2-7 TRBD2 TRBV5-1 - CASSREGRDYEQYF TGCGCCAGCAGCAGGGAGGGCAGGGACTACGAGCAGTACTTC
TRBJ1-1 - TRBV7-3 once CASSPSGDTEAFF TGTGCCAGCAGCCCGTCAGGGGACACTGAAGCTTTCTTT
TRBJ2-7 TRBD1 TRBV7-9 - CASSLLGQGSSYEQYF TGTGCCAGCAGCCTATTAGGACAGGGATCCTCCTACGAGCAGTACTTC
TRBJ1-2 TRBD1 TRBV6-5 - CASIHQGATNYGYTF TGTGCCAGCATCCACCAGGGGGCAACTAACTATGGCTACACCTTC
TRBJ2-3 TRBD1 TRBV5-6 - CASSSTGGRHTDTQYF TGTGCCAGCAGCTCGACAGGGGGGAGACACACAGATACGCAGTATTTT
TRBJ2-1 - TRBV4-1 large CASSQEAASANNEQFF TGCGCCAGCAGCCAAGAAGCGGCTAGCGCTAACAATGAGCAGTTCTTC
TRBJ2-1 - TRBV3-1/TRBV3-2 once CASSPLLSSGNEQFF TGTGCCAGCAGCCCTCTCCTATCGAGTGGCAATGAGCAGTTCTTC
TRBJ1-2 - TRBV7-2 - CASSLAGQGLHGYTF TGTGCCAGCAGCTTAGCGGGGCAGGGACTGCATGGCTACACCTTC
TRBJ2-5 - TRBV7-2 - CASSLVLLDQETQYF TGTGCCAGCAGCTTAGTTTTACTAGACCAAGAGACCCAGTACTTC
TRBJ2-6 - TRBV6-5 once CASSQNRAGANVLTF TGTGCCAGCAGTCAAAACAGGGCTGGGGCCAACGTCCTGACTTTC
TRBJ2-5 TRBD2 TRBV28 - CASSPLLAVEETQYF TGTGCCAGCAGTCCCCTTCTAGCGGTTGAAGAGACCCAGTACTTC
TRBJ1-2 - TRBV3-1/TRBV3-2 once CASSQWEQGYGYTF TGTGCCAGCAGCCAATGGGAGCAGGGGTATGGCTACACCTTC
TRBJ2-1 - TRBV27 - CASSLLYLGPPTLDGNEQFF TGTGCCAGCAGTTTATTATATCTGGGCCCACCCACACTAGACGGTAATGAGCAGTTCTTC
TRBJ2-7 TRBD1 TRBV27 - CASSRAPTGLSYEQYF TGTGCCAGCAGCCGCGCTCCGACAGGGCTGTCCTACGAGCAGTACTTC
TRBJ2-3 - TRBV19 - CASSSRVGSDTQYF TGTGCCAGTAGTAGCAGGGTTGGTTCAGATACGCAGTATTTT
TRBJ1-2 TRBD1 TRBV7-3 - CASSQTGGHPPGYTF TGTGCCAGCAGCCAAACAGGGGGCCATCCGCCCGGCTACACCTTC
TRBJ1-5 - TRBV7-2 few CASSLQINQPQHF TGTGCCAGCAGCTTACAGATCAATCAGCCCCAGCATTTT
TRBJ1-2 - TRBV30 - CAWNSGQYGDGYTF TGTGCCTGGAATTCCGGACAGTACGGAGACGGCTACACCTTC
TRBJ2-5 TRBD2 TRBV5-4 few CASRVAGGAETQYF TGTGCCAGCAGGGTAGCGGGAGGGGCAGAGACCCAGTACTTC
TRBJ2-1 - TRBV19 - CASSISPIGNEQFF TGTGCCAGTAGTATCTCCCCGATCGGCAATGAGCAGTTCTTC
TRBJ2-3 TRBD2 TRBV11-2 - CASSSKLAGGSRDTQYF TGTGCCAGCAGCTCTAAACTAGCGGGAGGGTCCCGTGATACGCAGTATTTT
TRBJ1-2 - TRBV14 - CASSQEGRYGYTF TGTGCCAGCAGCCAAGAGGGCAGGTACGGCTACACCTTC
TRBJ2-1 - TRBV7-9 few CASSPDRGGYNEQFF TGTGCCAGCAGCCCGGACCGAGGGGGCTACAATGAGCAGTTCTTC
TRBJ2-3 TRBD2 TRBV27 - CASKQAGGATSTDTQYF TGTGCCAGCAAGCAAGCGGGAGGGGCAACCAGCACAGATACGCAGTATTTT
TRBJ2-1 TRBD2 TRBV11-3 - CASSLELAGSNEQFF TGTGCCAGCAGCTTGGAACTAGCGGGGTCCAATGAGCAGTTCTTC
TRBJ1-1 - TRBV11-1 - CASSFVQGSEAFF TGTGCCAGCAGCTTCGTTCAGGGCAGTGAAGCTTTCTTT
TRBJ2-7 TRBD2 TRBV18 - CASSPRSGRANYEQYF TGTGCCAGCTCACCACGGAGCGGGAGGGCCAACTACGAGCAGTACTTC
TRBJ1-6 - TRBV10-2 - CASSASGANYNSPLHF TGCGCCAGCAGCGCGAGTGGGGCGAACTATAATTCACCCCTCCACTTT
TRBJ2-2 TRBD2 TRBV10-2 - CASSALADYTGELFF TGCGCCAGCAGCGCTCTAGCGGACTACACCGGGGAGCTGTTTTTT
TRBJ1-5 - TRBV27 - CASSPTGFNQPQHF TGTGCCAGCAGCCCCACAGGATTCAATCAGCCCCAGCATTTT
TRBJ1-5 TRBD1 TRBV30 - CDLRDRSNQPQHF TGTGACCTGAGGGACAGGAGCAATCAGCCCCAGCATTTT
TRBJ2-7 - TRBV7-9 few CASSPGGQDYEQYF TGTGCCAGCAGCCCAGGGGGGCAGGACTACGAGCAGTACTTC
TRBJ2-3 TRBD1 TRBV27 many CASSFSGTGEINTQYF TGTGCCAGCAGTTTCTCCGGGACAGGGGAAATTAATACGCAGTATTTT
TRBJ1-6 - TRBV6-5 - CASSYLMGGSPLHF TGTGCCAGCAGTTACCTTATGGGAGGCTCACCCCTCCACTTT
TRBJ2-1 TRBD2 TRBV28 - CASTARGAGLSNEQFF TGTGCCAGCACCGCCCGGGGAGCGGGACTCTCCAATGAGCAGTTCTTC
TRBJ2-1 TRBD2 TRBV2 - CASSLLAGGFF TGTGCCAGCAGTTTACTAGCGGGAGGGTTCTTC
TRBJ2-3 TRBD2 TRBV5-1 - CASSQLAAGARDTQYF TGCGCCAGCAGCCAACTCGCAGCGGGGGCTAGGGATACGCAGTATTTT
TRBJ2-1 TRBD2 TRBV7-2 few CASSFSGRNNEQFF TGTGCCAGCAGCTTTAGCGGGAGGAATAATGAGCAGTTCTTC